The rows below give T cell receptor beta chains drawn from one sample of a study of T cells expressing NK-cell markers. TCRdb re-analyzed the 5' RACE reads; it lists each CDR3 protein once, without DNA. The listing records 300,000 or so distinct CDR3 sequences. The material sequenced was blood T cells: a sorted CD56 or NKG2C T cell subset, CD4+ or CD8+ T cells, or bulk PBMC T cells (not recorded which). The receptors come from a woman aged 18-70 years in good health. Both conserved end residues are part of each CDR3.

J	V	CDR3
TRBJ1-1	TRBV10-2	CASSGQSEAFF
TRBJ1-1	TRBV12-3/TRBV12-4	CASTRLRTGMNTEAFF
TRBJ2-4	TRBV9	CASSISGGIAKNIQYF
TRBJ2-5	TRBV20-1	CSARSQSGIQETQYF
TRBJ2-2	TRBV27	CASSLIGAPRSTGELFF
TRBJ2-2	TRBV3-1	CASSQETRAWTGELFF
TRBJ2-7	TRBV6-2/TRBV6-3	CASSYSYSSYEQYF
TRBJ1-5	TRBV20-1	CSARDDGAGGNQPQHF
TRBJ2-2	TRBV12-3/TRBV12-4	CASRFALGSTGELFF
TRBJ2-1	TRBV12-3/TRBV12-4	CASSLRLAGAPQYNEQFF
TRBJ2-1	TRBV11-2	CASSLKAGEHNEQFF
TRBJ2-7	TRBV20-1	CSARGDRLHYEQYF
TRBJ1-1	TRBV29-1	CSVSTFMNTEAFF
TRBJ1-4	TRBV20-1	CSASGQSNEKLFF
TRBJ2-1	TRBV29-1	CSVGVGTDSYNEQFF
TRBJ1-1	TRBV6-1	CASRTLSNQAFF
TRBJ2-4	TRBV12-3/TRBV12-4	CASSKNTKNIQYF
TRBJ2-1	TRBV20-1	CSARDGAGGQSHSYNEQFF
TRBJ1-1	TRBV5-1	CASSSSSARNTEAFF
TRBJ2-4	TRBV5-6	CASSNGGTLDIQYF
TRBJ2-7	TRBV20-1	CSAKQDESRRTGLTYEQYF
TRBJ2-7	TRBV6-2/TRBV6-3	CASSGTGLIYEQYF
TRBJ1-2	TRBV29-1	CSVDRGPGYGYTF
TRBJ2-3	TRBV5-6	CASRKRGSTDTQYF
TRBJ2-3	TRBV6-1	CASRGLPGTDTQYF